A selection of T cell receptor beta chains follows, all from one sample in a study of regulatory T cells in long-lasting Graves disease. TCRdb reprocessed the multiplex PCR reads via MiXCR and lists one record per CDR3 protein. The sample has about 620,000 distinct CDR3 sequences, less than 20% seen once. The sample was also linked to a second study, of T cells in Graves' hyperthyroidism and ophthalmopathy.

Here the sequenced sample was peripheral blood mononuclear cells (PBMCs), taken at new diagnosis, from a patient treated with antithyroid drugs. The source of these receptors is a woman aged 25-40 years with Graves disease. Both conserved end residues are part of each CDR3. A D gene is named only where the DNA matches it firmly. Where a row states a size, it is once, few, many or the class of an expanded clone; other rows omit it.

J: TRBJ2-2
size: .
D: .
V: TRBV6-2/TRBV6-3
DNA: TGTGCCAGCAGTTGGGGGGTAAATACCGGGGAGCTGTTTTTT
CDR3: CASSWGVNTGELFF

J: TRBJ2-7
size: few
D: .
V: TRBV10-3
DNA: TGTGCCATACAGGGATTCAACGAGCAGTACTTC
CDR3: CAIQGFNEQYF

J: TRBJ1-4
size: .
D: .
V: TRBV3-1
DNA: TGTGCCAACAGCCCTACAGAGTTTAATGAAAAACTGTTTTTT
CDR3: CANSPTEFNEKLFF

J: TRBJ1-5
size: few
D: .
V: TRBV2
DNA: TGTGCCAGCAATCCTGCTGGTAAACGCAATCAGCCCCAGCATTTT
CDR3: CASNPAGKRNQPQHF

J: TRBJ2-2
size: many
D: TRBD2
V: TRBV2
DNA: TGTGCCATCAGCGGGACTAGCGGGAGGATGAACACCGGGGAGCTGTTTTTT
CDR3: CAISGTSGRMNTGELFF

J: TRBJ2-1
size: many
D: TRBD1
V: TRBV29-1
DNA: TGCAGCGTTGAAGGAGGGGGCTCTTTCAATGAGCAGTTCTTC
CDR3: CSVEGGGSFNEQFF

J: TRBJ1-6
size: many
D: .
V: TRBV2
DNA: TGTGCCAGCTGGAGAGGGGACCTCTTTGTTTCACCCCTCCACTTT
CDR3: CASWRGDLFVSPLHF

J: TRBJ1-1
size: many
D: TRBD1
V: TRBV29-1
DNA: TGCAGCGCCTACCGGACAGGGGCGAGGACTGAAGCTTTCTTT
CDR3: CSAYRTGARTEAFF

J: TRBJ2-1
size: .
D: TRBD1
V: TRBV10-3
DNA: TGTGCCATCAGTGAGTCGGGACAGGGTTACAATGAGCAGTTCTTC
CDR3: CAISESGQGYNEQFF

J: TRBJ2-7
size: .
D: .
V: TRBV7-2
DNA: TGCGCCAGCAGCCAAGATGAAAGAGGCAGCTCCTACGAGCAGTACTTC
CDR3: CASSQDERGSSYEQYF

J: TRBJ2-3
size: few
D: .
V: TRBV29-1
DNA: TGCAGCGTCGGGAGCCGCACAGATACGCAGTATTTT
CDR3: CSVGSRTDTQYF

J: TRBJ1-5
size: few
D: TRBD1
V: TRBV28
DNA: TGTGCCAGCAGCCGAAATCCGGGACAGGGGCGAAATCAGCCCCAGCATTTT
CDR3: CASSRNPGQGRNQPQHF

J: TRBJ1-1
size: .
D: .
V: TRBV7-7
DNA: TGTGCTAGCAGCCCGGCCCCCTCCGAGGGCACTGAAGCTTTCTTT
CDR3: CASSPAPSEGTEAFF

J: TRBJ2-3
size: few
D: .
V: TRBV6-1
DNA: TGTGCCAGCAGCTCCCCCCCGGTTACGCAGTATTTT
CDR3: CASSSPPVTQYF

J: TRBJ1-1
size: many
D: TRBD1
V: TRBV7-8
DNA: TGTGCCAGCAGCTTAGGGACAGGGGGTTACACTGAAGCTTTCTTT
CDR3: CASSLGTGGYTEAFF

J: TRBJ1-1
size: many
D: .
V: TRBV15
DNA: TGTGCCACCAGCAGAGATCGAGGGGGGGGCACTGAAGCTTTCTTT
CDR3: CATSRDRGGGTEAFF

J: TRBJ1-1
size: many
D: .
V: TRBV12-3/TRBV12-4
DNA: TGTGCCAGCAGTATTGCTACAGGGAACACTGAAGCTTTCTTT
CDR3: CASSIATGNTEAFF

J: TRBJ1-6
size: .
D: .
V: TRBV11-2
DNA: TGTGCCAGCAGCCCTAGACCACTTTCCTCACCCCTCCACTTT
CDR3: CASSPRPLSSPLHF

J: TRBJ1-2
size: many
D: .
V: TRBV7-2
DNA: TGTGCCAGCAGCTTGGTGAAGGGGTACTATGGCTACACCTTC
CDR3: CASSLVKGYYGYTF

J: TRBJ2-5
size: .
D: .
V: TRBV29-1
DNA: TGCAGCGTTAGGGGTAGCGGAGGGGAGACCCAGTACTTC
CDR3: CSVRGSGGETQYF

J: TRBJ2-3
size: .
D: .
V: TRBV24-1
DNA: TGTGCCACCAGTGATAGGGGCATACTGGTAGGAGATACGCAGTATTTT
CDR3: CATSDRGILVGDTQYF

J: TRBJ2-3
size: few
D: .
V: TRBV20-1
DNA: TGCAGTGCTAGTAAATCCGCCGATACGCAGTATTTT
CDR3: CSASKSADTQYF

J: TRBJ1-2
size: .
D: TRBD1
V: TRBV25-1
DNA: TGTGCCAGCAGTGAATACGGGGCAGGGGGCCAATCGGGCTATGGCTACACCTTC
CDR3: CASSEYGAGGQSGYGYTF

J: TRBJ1-1
size: many
D: TRBD1
V: TRBV5-1
DNA: TGCGCCAGCAGCCTCGGACAGGGGGCTGCTGAAGCTTTCTTT
CDR3: CASSLGQGAAEAFF

J: TRBJ2-1
size: .
D: .
V: TRBV3-1
DNA: TGTGCCAGCAGCCAGGCGACAATCGGGGAGCAGTTCTTC
CDR3: CASSQATIGEQFF

J: TRBJ2-7
size: many
D: .
V: TRBV20-1
DNA: TGCAGTGCTTCTATCCCGGGACTTCCGGAGCAGTACTTC
CDR3: CSASIPGLPEQYF

J: TRBJ2-2
size: .
D: TRBD1
V: TRBV6-1
DNA: TGTGCCAGCAGGACCCGACAGGGCCCGTGGTCCGGGGAGCTGTTTTTT
CDR3: CASRTRQGPWSGELFF

J: TRBJ2-1
size: .
D: .
V: TRBV10-1
DNA: TGTGCCAGCAGTGGAGCGGGTATCTCCTACAATGAGCAGTTCTTC
CDR3: CASSGAGISYNEQFF

J: TRBJ2-7
size: .
D: TRBD2
V: TRBV28
DNA: TGTGCCAGCAGTCTCGGGAGGTTCTCCTACGAGCAGTACTTC
CDR3: CASSLGRFSYEQYF

J: TRBJ1-4
size: few
D: .
V: TRBV11-2
DNA: TGTGCCAGCAGCTTAGGAAGGGTACCCGGGGGAAAACTGTTTTTT
CDR3: CASSLGRVPGGKLFF

J: TRBJ2-2
size: .
D: .
V: TRBV20-1
DNA: TGCAGTGCTATTGACCTATCGAACACCGGGGAGCTGTTTTTT
CDR3: CSAIDLSNTGELFF

J: TRBJ2-1
size: few
D: .
V: TRBV7-9
DNA: TGTGCCAGCAGCTTAGGTTTGGGCTATCGTTTACTCAGATTCAATGAGCAGTTCTTC
CDR3: CASSLGLGYRLLRFNEQFF

J: TRBJ1-4
size: many
D: .
V: TRBV28
DNA: TGTGCCAGCAGAAACAAATGGGAGGAAAAACTGTTTTTT
CDR3: CASRNKWEEKLFF

J: TRBJ1-1
size: many
D: TRBD1
V: TRBV28
DNA: TGTGCCAGCAGTGAAGGGGGCGCGAACACTGAAGCTTTCTTT
CDR3: CASSEGGANTEAFF

J: TRBJ1-3
size: .
D: .
V: TRBV3-1
DNA: TGTGCCAGCAGCCAAGGAAGATATGGCGGAAACACCATATATTTT
CDR3: CASSQGRYGGNTIYF

J: TRBJ2-3
size: many
D: TRBD1
V: TRBV7-9
DNA: TGTGCCAGCAACGGACAGGGGGTAGCAGATACGCAGTATTTT
CDR3: CASNGQGVADTQYF

J: TRBJ2-3
size: .
D: .
V: TRBV24-1
DNA: TGTGCCACCAGTGATCATACTAGCACAGATACGCAGTATTTT
CDR3: CATSDHTSTDTQYF

J: TRBJ2-1
size: many
D: .
V: TRBV29-1
DNA: TGCAGCGTTTGGAAAGGGGTAGATAATGAGCAGTTCTTC
CDR3: CSVWKGVDNEQFF

J: TRBJ2-5
size: few
D: .
V: TRBV3-1
DNA: TGTGCCAGCAGCCGTCGGACCGGCGTGGGGGAGACCCAGTACTTC
CDR3: CASSRRTGVGETQYF

J: TRBJ2-5
size: many
D: .
V: TRBV27
DNA: TGTGCCAGCAGTTTATCGATCGGACAAGAGACCCAGTACTTC
CDR3: CASSLSIGQETQYF

J: TRBJ2-7
size: .
D: .
V: TRBV2
DNA: TGTGCCAGCATAAACCCAGGGGAGCAGTACTTC
CDR3: CASINPGEQYF

J: TRBJ2-2
size: .
D: TRBD1
V: TRBV7-2
DNA: TGTGCCAGCGGTTCGCACCTGACGCCCCGGGACAGGGGGCGAAACACCGGGGAGCTGTTTTTT
CDR3: CASGSHLTPRDRGRNTGELFF

J: TRBJ1-1
size: many
D: .
V: TRBV6-5
DNA: TGTGCCAGCAGTTCCCCCCGTGGGGTGAACACTGAAGCTTTCTTT
CDR3: CASSSPRGVNTEAFF

J: TRBJ2-3
size: few
D: .
V: TRBV3-1
DNA: TGTGCCAGCAGCCAAATGCTTCTTGATACGCAGTATTTT
CDR3: CASSQMLLDTQYF

J: TRBJ2-1
size: .
D: .
V: TRBV5-4
DNA: TGTGCCAGCAGCCCCGGAGGTGAGAGCTCCTACAATGAGCAGTTCTTC
CDR3: CASSPGGESSYNEQFF

J: TRBJ2-2
size: many
D: .
V: TRBV28
DNA: TGTGCCAGCAGTTATACGACAACCGGGGAGCTGTTTTTT
CDR3: CASSYTTTGELFF

J: TRBJ1-3
size: few
D: .
V: TRBV5-6
DNA: TGTGCCAGCAGCTTGCAACAGCCCGGAAACACCATATATTTT
CDR3: CASSLQQPGNTIYF

J: TRBJ2-1
size: .
D: .
V: TRBV2
DNA: TGTGCCAGCACCAGAGAGTCACGCTCCTACAATGAGCAGTTCTTC
CDR3: CASTRESRSYNEQFF

J: TRBJ2-5
size: few
D: .
V: TRBV3-1
DNA: TGTGCCAGCAGCCAAGATCTTGATAGCTACGAGACCCAGTACTTC
CDR3: CASSQDLDSYETQYF

J: TRBJ2-7
size: many
D: .
V: TRBV28
DNA: TGTGCCAGCAGTTTAATATCTGGGGAAGGCGAGCAGTACTTC
CDR3: CASSLISGEGEQYF

J: TRBJ1-1
size: many
D: .
V: TRBV7-9
DNA: TGTGCCAGCAGCACGAGATACACTGAAGCTTTCTTT
CDR3: CASSTRYTEAFF

J: TRBJ2-5
size: .
D: .
V: TRBV19
DNA: TGTGCCAGTAGTAGGGTACAAGAGACCCAGTACTTC
CDR3: CASSRVQETQYF

J: TRBJ2-5
size: .
D: TRBD2
V: TRBV5-1
DNA: TGCGCCAGCAGCTTGTTTCAGCTAGCGGAGAAAGAGACCCAGTACTTC
CDR3: CASSLFQLAEKETQYF